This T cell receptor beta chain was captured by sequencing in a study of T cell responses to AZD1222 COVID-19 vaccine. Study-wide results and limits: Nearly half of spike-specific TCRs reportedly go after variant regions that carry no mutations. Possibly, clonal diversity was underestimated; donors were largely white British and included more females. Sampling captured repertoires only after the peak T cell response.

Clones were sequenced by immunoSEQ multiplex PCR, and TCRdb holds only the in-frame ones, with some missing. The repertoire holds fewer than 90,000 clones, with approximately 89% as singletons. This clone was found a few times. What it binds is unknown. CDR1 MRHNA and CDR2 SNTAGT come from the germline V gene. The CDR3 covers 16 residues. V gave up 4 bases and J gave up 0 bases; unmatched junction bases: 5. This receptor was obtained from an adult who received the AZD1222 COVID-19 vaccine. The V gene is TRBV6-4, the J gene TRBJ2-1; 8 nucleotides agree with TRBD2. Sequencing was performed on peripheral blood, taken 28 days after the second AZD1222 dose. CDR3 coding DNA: TGTGCCAGCAGTGTCTTTAGCGGGGTCTCCTACAATGAGCAGTTCTTC. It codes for CASSVFSGVSYNEQFF.